This record concerns one T cell receptor (beta chain) sequence. The authors' processing: Reference gene primer amplification in the assay estimated nucleated cell counts. Clones were sequenced by immunoSEQ multiplex PCR, and TCRdb holds only the in-frame ones, with some missing. V, J and clone size were drawn from that table, and D and trimming were deduced from the DNA. The sample lists a few hundred thousand clones, roughly 84% occurring once. V lost 3 bases and J lost 3, with 19 bases in between. This CDR3 spans 17 amino acids. CDR1 and CDR2 (germline): SGHRS, YFSETQ. These data belong to a study of blood T cell repertoires in COVID-19. Overall study context: Researchers got acute and convalescent COVID-19 samples from the United States, Italy and Spain. From T cells, B-cell-depleted T cells, or PBMCs came the material, which was cDNA or gDNA.

The V and J genes are TRBV5-1 and TRBJ2-1; D may be TRBD2 (6 bases). Sequencing input: peripheral blood. The TCR comes from a woman aged 18-29 years with acute or convalescent COVID-19. CDR3 coding DNA: TGCGCCAGCAGCTGGGGACTCCGGGAGACCCTCTACAATGAGCAGTTCTTC. Its protein is CASSWGLRETLYNEQFF.